Presented here are 9 T cell receptor beta chains from one specimen sequenced in a study of OX40 agonist ivuxolimab in advanced cancers. Sequencing was performed with immunoSEQ multiplex PCR; in TCRdb, only in-frame clones are kept and a portion is missing. The table lists 70,000 or so clones, roughly 80% of them singletons. The specimen comprised CD4+ or CD8+ T cells sorted from blood, sampled in a trial of the OX40 agonist ivuxolimab. The receptors were gathered from an adult with an advanced solid tumor such as melanoma, head and neck, liver or kidney cancer.

The chain links TRBV5-4 to TRBJ2-7; D is uncertain. V dropped 0 bases and J dropped 7 bases, with 5 bases sitting between them. The CDR3 contains 11 residues. CDR1 SGHNT and CDR2 YYREEE come from the germline V gene (reference sequence). The CDR3 loop is CASSLDREQYF. The CDR3 DNA is TGTGCCAGCAGCTTGGACCGAGAGCAGTACTTC.

This chain links TRBV11-2 with TRBJ1-1, with TRBD1 as a possible D gene (6 bases). The CDR3 loop spans 15 amino acids. Trimming removed 1 base at V and 0 bases at J, with 9 bases between. In germline, CDR1 is SGHAT, CDR2 FQNNGV. CDR3: CASSLVGTLNTEAFF. CDR3 sequence (DNA): TGTGCCAGCAGCTTAGTTGGGACACTGAACACTGAAGCTTTCTTT.

V gene TRBV6-6 combines with J gene TRBJ1-4, with D possibly matching TRBD1 (6 bases). V lost 2 bases and J lost 6, with 13 bases in between. Germline CDR1 reads MNHNY; CDR2 reads SVGAGI (reference sequence). The CDR3 length is 15 residues. In nucleotides, the CDR3 is TGTGCCAGCAGTTACGCAGCAGGGGACTATGAAAAACTGTTTTTT. As protein: CASSYAAGDYEKLFF.

The rearrangement joins TRBV28 to TRBJ2-1, with 8 nucleotides matching TRBD2. The CDR3 sequence is 17 residues long. Germline lookup yields CDR1 MDHEN and CDR2 SYDVKM. The junction had 7 bases not matched to a gene; V was cut back by 1 base and J by 2 bases. CDR3 protein: CASSLSKSGGTYNEQFF. CDR3 nucleotides: TGTGCCAGCAGTTTATCTAAAAGCGGGGGCACCTACAATGAGCAGTTCTTC.

Of note for this clone: Other nucleotide sequences from this sample produce the same CDR3. DNA of the CDR3: TGTGCCAGCAGCTTACAGCGGGGGGATGAGACCCAGTACTTC. Residues: CASSLQRGDETQYF. This sequence joins TRBV13 and TRBJ2-5, with 9 positions matching TRBD2. This CDR3 is built from 14 residues. J gave up 5 bases and V 2 bases, and 3 bases lay outside the gene matches. CDR1 and CDR2 from the germline V gene are PRHDT and FYEKMQ (reference sequence).

This sequence joins TRBV19 and TRBJ1-5, with D perhaps matching TRBD1 (5 bases). The CDR3 has 14 residues. V lost 6 bases, J lost 2 bases, and 11 bases lay in between. Looked up from germline, CDR1 is LNHDA and CDR2 is SQIVND (reference sequence). As DNA, the CDR3 is TGTGCCAGTAGCAACATGGGGGGCAATCAGCCCCAGCATTTT. Amino acid sequence: CASSNMGGNQPQHF.

The chain carries TRBV2 and TRBJ1-1; unclear D gene. Trimming took 1 base from V and 10 from J, leaving 13 bases between them. Germline V gene lookup returns CDR1 SNHLY and CDR2 FYNNEI. The CDR3 extends over 13 amino acids. CDR3 DNA: TGTGCCAGCAGTGAAGGGGAGAAAACGGGAGCTTTCTTT. This codes for CASSEGEKTGAFF.

This sequence joins TRBV5-1 and TRBJ2-3; D is uncertain. V was clipped by 0 bases and J by 0 bases, with 8 bases between them. The CDR3 runs to 15 residues. Germline-derived CDR1 and CDR2 are SGHRS and YFSETQ. This CDR3 reads CASSLGGRSTDTQYF. In nucleotides, the CDR3 is TGCGCCAGCAGCTTGGGAGGACGGAGCACAGATACGCAGTATTTT.

The CDR3 region is CASSQASISSDTQYF. As DNA, the CDR3 is TGTGCCAGCAGCCAAGCAAGCATCAGCTCAGATACGCAGTATTTT. The chain couples TRBV14 to TRBJ2-3; D is undetermined. The CDR3 sequence is 15 residues long. Deletions cut 1 base from V and 4 bases from J, with 12 bases between. The V gene's germline CDR1 is SGHDN and CDR2 FVKESK.